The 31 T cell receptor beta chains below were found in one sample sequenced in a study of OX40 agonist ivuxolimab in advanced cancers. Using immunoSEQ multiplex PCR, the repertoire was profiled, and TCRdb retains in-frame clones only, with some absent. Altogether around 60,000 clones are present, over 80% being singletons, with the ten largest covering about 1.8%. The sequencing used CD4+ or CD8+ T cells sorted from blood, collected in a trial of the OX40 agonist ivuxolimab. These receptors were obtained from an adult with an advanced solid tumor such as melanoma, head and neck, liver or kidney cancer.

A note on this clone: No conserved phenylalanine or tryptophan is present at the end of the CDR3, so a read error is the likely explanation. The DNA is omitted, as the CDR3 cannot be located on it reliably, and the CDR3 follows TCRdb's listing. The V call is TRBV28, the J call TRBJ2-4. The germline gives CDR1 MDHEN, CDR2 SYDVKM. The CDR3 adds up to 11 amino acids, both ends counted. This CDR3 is CASSLWGGRKA.

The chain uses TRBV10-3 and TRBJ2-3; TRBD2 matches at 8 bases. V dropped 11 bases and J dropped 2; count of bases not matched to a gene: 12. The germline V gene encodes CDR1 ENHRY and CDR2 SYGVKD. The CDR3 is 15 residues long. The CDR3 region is CAASGTSNPTDTQYF. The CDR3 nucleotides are TGTGCCGCTTCCGGGACTAGTAACCCCACAGATACGCAGTATTTT.

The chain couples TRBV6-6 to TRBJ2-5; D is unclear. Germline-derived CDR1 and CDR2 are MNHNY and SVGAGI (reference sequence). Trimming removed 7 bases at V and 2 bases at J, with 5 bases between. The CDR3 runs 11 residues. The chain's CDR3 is CASKKQETQYF. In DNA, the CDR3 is TGTGCCAGCAAGAAACAAGAGACCCAGTACTTC.

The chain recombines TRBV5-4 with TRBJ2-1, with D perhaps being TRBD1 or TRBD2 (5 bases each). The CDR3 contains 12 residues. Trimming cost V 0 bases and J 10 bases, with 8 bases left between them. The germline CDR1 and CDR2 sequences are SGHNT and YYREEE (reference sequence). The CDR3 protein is CASSLAGDEQFF. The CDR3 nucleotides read TGTGCCAGCAGCTTGGCCGGGGACGAGCAGTTCTTC. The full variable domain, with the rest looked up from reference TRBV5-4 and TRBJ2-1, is ETGVTQSPTHLIKTRGQQVTLRCSSQSGHNTVSWYQQALGQGPQFIFQYYREEENGRGNFPPRFSGLQFPNYSSELNVNALELDDSALYLCASSLAGDEQFFGPGTRLTVL.

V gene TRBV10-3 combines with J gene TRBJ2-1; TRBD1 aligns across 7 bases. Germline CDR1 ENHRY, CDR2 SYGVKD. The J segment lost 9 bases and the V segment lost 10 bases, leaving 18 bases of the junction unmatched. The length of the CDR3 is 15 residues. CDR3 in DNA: TGTGCCACCAGGGACGACAGGGTAAAGGTCGGTGAGCAGTTCTTC. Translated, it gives CATRDDRVKVGEQFF.

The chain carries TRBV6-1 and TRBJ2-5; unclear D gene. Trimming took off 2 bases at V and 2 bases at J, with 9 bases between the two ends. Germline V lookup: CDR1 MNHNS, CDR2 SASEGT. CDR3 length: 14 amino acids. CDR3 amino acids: CASSELVHQETQYF. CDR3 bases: TGTGCCAGCAGTGAATTGGTGCATCAAGAGACCCAGTACTTC.

The CDR3 DNA reads TGTGCCAGCAGCTCGCCCACCCCCGGGACTTCCTACACAGATACGCAGTATTTT. It translates to CASSSPTPGTSYTDTQYF. V gene TRBV5-4 combines with J gene TRBJ2-3; maybe TRBD2 (6 bases). This CDR3 spans 18 amino acids. Trimming left V 3 bases short and J 2 bases short, with 22 bases between. The germline V gene has CDR1 SGHNT and CDR2 YYREEE (reference sequence). Full variable domain (outside the CDR3, taken from reference TRBV5-4 and TRBJ2-3): ETGVTQSPTHLIKTRGQQVTLRCSSQSGHNTVSWYQQALGQGPQFIFQYYREEENGRGNFPPRFSGLQFPNYSSELNVNALELDDSALYLCASSSPTPGTSYTDTQYFGPGTRLTVL.

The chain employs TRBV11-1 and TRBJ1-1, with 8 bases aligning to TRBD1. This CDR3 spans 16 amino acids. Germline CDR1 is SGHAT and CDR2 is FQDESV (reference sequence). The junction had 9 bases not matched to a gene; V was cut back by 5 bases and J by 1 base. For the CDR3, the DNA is TGTGCCAGCAGCGTCCAGACAGGGGCCGAGAACACTGAAGCTTTCTTT. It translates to CASSVQTGAENTEAFF.

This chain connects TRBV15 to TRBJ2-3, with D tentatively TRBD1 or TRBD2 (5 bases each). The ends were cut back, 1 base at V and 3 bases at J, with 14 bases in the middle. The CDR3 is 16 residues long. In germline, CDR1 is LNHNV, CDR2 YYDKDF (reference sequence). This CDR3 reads CATSRVRDPGTDTQYF. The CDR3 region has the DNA TGTGCCACCAGCAGAGTCCGGGACCCGGGGACAGATACGCAGTATTTT.

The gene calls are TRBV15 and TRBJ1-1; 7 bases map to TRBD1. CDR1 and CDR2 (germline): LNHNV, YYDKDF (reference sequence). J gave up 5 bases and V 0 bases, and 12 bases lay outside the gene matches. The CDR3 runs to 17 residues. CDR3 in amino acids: CATSRDWVVGQRTEAFF. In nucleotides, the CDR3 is TGTGCCACCAGCAGAGATTGGGTCGTGGGACAGAGGACTGAAGCTTTCTTT.

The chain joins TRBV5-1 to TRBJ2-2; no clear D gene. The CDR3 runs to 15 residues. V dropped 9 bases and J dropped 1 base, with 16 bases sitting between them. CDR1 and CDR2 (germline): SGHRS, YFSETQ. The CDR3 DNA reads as TGCGCCACCTCCCCAGGTCAATTGAACACCGGGGAGCTGTTTTTT. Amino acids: CATSPGQLNTGELFF.

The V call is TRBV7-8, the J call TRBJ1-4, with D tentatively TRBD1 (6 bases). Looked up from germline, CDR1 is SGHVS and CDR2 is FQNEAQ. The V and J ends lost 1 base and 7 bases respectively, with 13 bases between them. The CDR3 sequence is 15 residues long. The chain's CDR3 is CASSLVPQGGEKLFF. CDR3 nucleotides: TGTGCCAGCAGCTTAGTACCACAGGGAGGTGAAAAACTGTTTTTT.

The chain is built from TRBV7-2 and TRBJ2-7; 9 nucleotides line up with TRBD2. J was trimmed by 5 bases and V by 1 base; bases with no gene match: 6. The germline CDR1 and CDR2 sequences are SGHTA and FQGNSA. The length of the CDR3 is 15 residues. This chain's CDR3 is CASSLEAGGINEQYF. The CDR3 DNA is TGTGCCAGCAGCTTAGAGGCGGGAGGGATTAACGAGCAGTACTTC.

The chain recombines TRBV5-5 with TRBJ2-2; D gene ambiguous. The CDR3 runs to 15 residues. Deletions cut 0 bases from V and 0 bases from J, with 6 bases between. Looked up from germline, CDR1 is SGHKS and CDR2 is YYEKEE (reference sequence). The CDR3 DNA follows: TGTGCCAGCAGCTTGGCGCTAGCGAACACCGGGGAGCTGTTTTTT. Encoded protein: CASSLALANTGELFF.

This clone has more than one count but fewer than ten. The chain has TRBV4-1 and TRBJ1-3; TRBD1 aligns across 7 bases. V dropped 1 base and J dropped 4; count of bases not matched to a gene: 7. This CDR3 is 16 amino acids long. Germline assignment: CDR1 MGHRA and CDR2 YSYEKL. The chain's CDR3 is CASSQGTGAMGNTIYF. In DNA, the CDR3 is TGCGCCAGCAGCCAAGGGACAGGTGCCATGGGAAACACCATATATTTT.

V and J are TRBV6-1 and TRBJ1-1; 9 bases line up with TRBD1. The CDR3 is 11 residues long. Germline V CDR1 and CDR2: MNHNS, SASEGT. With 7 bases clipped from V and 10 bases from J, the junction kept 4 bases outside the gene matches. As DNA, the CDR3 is TGTGCCAGCACACAGGGGGCTGGAGCTTTCTTT. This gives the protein CASTQGAGAFF.

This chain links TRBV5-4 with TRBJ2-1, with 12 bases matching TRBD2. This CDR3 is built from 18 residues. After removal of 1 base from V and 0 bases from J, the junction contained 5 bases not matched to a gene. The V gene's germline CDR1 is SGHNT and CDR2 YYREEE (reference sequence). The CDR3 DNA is TGTGCCAGCAGCTTGCCTAGCGGGGGGGTTAGCTCCTACAATGAGCAGTTCTTC. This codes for CASSLPSGGVSSYNEQFF.

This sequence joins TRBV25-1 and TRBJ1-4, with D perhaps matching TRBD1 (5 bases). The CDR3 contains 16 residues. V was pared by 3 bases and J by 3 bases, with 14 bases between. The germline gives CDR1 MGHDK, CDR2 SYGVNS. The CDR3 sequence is CASSDQRGWANEKLFF. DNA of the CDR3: TGTGCCAGCAGTGATCAGCGGGGGTGGGCTAATGAAAAACTGTTTTTT.

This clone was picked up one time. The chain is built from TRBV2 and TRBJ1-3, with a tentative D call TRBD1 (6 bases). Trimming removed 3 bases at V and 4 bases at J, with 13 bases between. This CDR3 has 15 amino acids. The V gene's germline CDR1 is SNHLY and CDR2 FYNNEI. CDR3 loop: CASSDPGAGGNTIYF. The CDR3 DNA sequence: TGTGCCAGCAGTGATCCGGGGGCAGGCGGAAACACCATATATTTT.

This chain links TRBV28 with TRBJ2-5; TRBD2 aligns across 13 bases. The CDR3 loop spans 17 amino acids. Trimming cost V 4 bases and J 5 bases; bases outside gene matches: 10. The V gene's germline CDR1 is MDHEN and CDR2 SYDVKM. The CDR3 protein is CASSSMKGLAGWETQYF. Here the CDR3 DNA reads TGTGCCAGCAGTTCCATGAAGGGACTAGCGGGGTGGGAGACCCAGTACTTC.

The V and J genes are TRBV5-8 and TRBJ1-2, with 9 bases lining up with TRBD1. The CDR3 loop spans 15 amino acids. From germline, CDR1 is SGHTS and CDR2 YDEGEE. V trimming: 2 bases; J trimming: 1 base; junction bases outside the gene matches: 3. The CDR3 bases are TGTGCCAGCAGCTTCCGGACAGGGGATAACTATGGCTACACCTTC. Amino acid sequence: CASSFRTGDNYGYTF.

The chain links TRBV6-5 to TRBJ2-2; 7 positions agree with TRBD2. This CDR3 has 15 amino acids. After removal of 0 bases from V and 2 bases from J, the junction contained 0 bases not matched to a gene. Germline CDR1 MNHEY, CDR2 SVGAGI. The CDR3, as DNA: TGTGCCAGCAGTTACTCGGGACTAAACACCGGGGAGCTGTTTTTT. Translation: CASSYSGLNTGELFF.

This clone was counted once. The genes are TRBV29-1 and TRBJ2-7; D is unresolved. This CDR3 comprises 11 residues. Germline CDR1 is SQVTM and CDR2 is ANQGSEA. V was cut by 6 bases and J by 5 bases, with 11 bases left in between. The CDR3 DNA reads TGCAGCGTGAGGACCCGAAACGAGCAGTACTTC. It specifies CSVRTRNEQYF.

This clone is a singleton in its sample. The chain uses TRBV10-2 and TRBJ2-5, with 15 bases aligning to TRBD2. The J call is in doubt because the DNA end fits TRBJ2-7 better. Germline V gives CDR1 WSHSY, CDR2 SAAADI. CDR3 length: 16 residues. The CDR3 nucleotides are TGCGCCAGCAGGGGGACTAGCGGGGGGCACTCCTACGAGCAGTACTTC. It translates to CASRGTSGGHSYEQYF.

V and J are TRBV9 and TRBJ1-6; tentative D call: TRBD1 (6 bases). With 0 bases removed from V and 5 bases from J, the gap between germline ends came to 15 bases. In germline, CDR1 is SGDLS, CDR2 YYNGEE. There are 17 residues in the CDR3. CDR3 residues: CASSVGSRDIDNSPLHF. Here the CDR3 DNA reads TGTGCCAGCAGCGTAGGATCCAGGGACATAGATAATTCACCCCTCCACTTT.

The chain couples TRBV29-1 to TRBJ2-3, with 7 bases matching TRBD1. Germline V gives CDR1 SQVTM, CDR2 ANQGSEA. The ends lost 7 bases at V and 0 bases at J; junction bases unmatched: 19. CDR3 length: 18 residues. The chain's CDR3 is CSAHAVPTGDPSTDTQYF. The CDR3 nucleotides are TGCAGCGCCCATGCCGTCCCAACAGGGGACCCTAGCACAGATACGCAGTATTTT.

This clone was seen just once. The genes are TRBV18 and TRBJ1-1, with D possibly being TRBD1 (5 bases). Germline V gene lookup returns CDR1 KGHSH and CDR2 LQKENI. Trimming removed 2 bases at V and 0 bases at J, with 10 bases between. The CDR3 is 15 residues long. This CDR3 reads CASSPETVLNTEAFF. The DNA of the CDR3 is TGTGCCAGCTCACCAGAGACAGTACTGAACACTGAAGCTTTCTTT. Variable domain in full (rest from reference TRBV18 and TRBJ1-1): NAGVMQNPRHLVRRRGQEARLRCSPMKGHSHVYWYRQLPEEGLKFMVYLQKENIIDESGMPKERFSAEFPKEGPSILRIQQVVRGDSAAYFCASSPETVLNTEAFFGQGTRLTVV.

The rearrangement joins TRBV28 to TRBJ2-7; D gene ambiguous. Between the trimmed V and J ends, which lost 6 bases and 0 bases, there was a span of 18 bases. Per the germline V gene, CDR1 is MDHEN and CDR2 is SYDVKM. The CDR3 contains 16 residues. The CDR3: CASRYSRGRSSYEQYF. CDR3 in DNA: TGTGCCAGCAGGTATTCCCGTGGCCGGAGCTCCTACGAGCAGTACTTC.

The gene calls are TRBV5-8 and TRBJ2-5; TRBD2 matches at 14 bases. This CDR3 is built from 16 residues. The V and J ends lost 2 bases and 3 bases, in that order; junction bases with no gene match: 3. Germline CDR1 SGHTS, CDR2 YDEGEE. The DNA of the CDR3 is TGTGCCAGCAGCTTTTCGGGACTAGCGGGAGAAGAGACCCAGTACTTC. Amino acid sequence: CASSFSGLAGEETQYF.

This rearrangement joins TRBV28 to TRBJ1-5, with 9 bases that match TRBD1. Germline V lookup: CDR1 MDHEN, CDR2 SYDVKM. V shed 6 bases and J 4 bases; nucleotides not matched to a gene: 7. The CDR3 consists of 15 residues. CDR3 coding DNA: TGTGCCAGCAGCGTGGACAGGGGAGGGAATCAGCCCCAGCATTTT. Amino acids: CASSVDRGGNQPQHF. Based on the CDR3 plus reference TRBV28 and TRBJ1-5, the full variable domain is DVKVTQSSRYLVKRTGEKVFLECVQDMDHENMFWYRQDPGLGLRLIYFSYDVKMKEKGDIPEGYSVSREKKERFSLILESASTNQTSMYLCASSVDRGGNQPQHFGDGTRLSIL.

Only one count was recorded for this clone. The CDR3 protein is CAWRSGWPANVLTF. As DNA, the CDR3 is TGTGCCTGGAGGTCAGGGTGGCCGGCCAACGTCCTGACTTTC. This chain uses TRBV30 with TRBJ2-6, with D tentatively TRBD1 (5 bases). Looked up from germline, CDR1 is GTSNPN and CDR2 is SVGIG (reference sequence). The CDR3 consists of 14 residues. V lost 3 bases and J lost 6, with 12 bases in between.